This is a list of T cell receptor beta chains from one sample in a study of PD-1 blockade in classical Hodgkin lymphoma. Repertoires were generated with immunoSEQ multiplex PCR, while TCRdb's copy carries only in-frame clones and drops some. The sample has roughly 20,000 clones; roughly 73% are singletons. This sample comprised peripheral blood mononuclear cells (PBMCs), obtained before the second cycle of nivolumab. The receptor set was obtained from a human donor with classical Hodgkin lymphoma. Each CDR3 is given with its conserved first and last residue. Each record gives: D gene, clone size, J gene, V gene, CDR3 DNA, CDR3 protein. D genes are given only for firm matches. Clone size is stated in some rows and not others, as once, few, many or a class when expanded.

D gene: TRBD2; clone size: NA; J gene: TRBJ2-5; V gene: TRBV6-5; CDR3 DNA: TGTGCCAGCAGTTACGATTCTAGCGGTAACCAAGAGACCCAGTACTTC; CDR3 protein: CASSYDSSGNQETQYF
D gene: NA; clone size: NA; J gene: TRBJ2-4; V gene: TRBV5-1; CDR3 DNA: TGCGCCAGCAGCTCCTCGTTCGTAGCTCAGGGGATTCAGTACTTC; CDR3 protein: CASSSSFVAQGIQYF
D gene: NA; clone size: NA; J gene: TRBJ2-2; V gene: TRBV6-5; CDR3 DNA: TGTGCCAGCAGTTACTCGCCCTCCGTTGGCGGGGAGCTGTTTTTT; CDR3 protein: CASSYSPSVGGELFF
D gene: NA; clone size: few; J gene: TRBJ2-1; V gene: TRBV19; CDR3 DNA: TGTGCCAGTAGTATAGCCCCAGGTAAGGGGACCCGCTACAATGAGCAGTTCTTC; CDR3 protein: CASSIAPGKGTRYNEQFF
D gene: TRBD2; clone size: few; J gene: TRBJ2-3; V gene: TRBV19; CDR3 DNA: TGTGCCAGTAGTATAGGACTAGCGGCGCAGTATTTT; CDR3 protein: CASSIGLAAQYF
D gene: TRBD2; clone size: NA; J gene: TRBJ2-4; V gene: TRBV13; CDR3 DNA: TGTGCCAGCAGCTTCAGACTAGCCGAAAACATTCAGTACTTC; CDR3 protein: CASSFRLAENIQYF
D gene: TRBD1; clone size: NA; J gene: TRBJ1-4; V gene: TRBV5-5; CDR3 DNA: TGTGCCAGCAGCTTCGGACAGGGGCATAATGAAAAACTGTTTTTT; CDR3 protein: CASSFGQGHNEKLFF
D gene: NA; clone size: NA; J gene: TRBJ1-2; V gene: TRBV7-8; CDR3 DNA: TGTGCCAGCAGCGGAGGGGGGGGCCTCGGCTACACCTTC; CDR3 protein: CASSGGGGLGYTF
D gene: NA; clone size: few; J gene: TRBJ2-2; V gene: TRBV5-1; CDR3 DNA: TGCGCCAGCAGCACGGGACCGCCGGAGATGGGCGGGGAGCTGTTTTTT; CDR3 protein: CASSTGPPEMGGELFF
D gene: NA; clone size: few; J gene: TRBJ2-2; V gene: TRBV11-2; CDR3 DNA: TGTGCCAGCAGCTCACCCGGGACAACAAGCGTAAGCGGGGAGCTGTTTTTT; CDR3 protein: CASSSPGTTSVSGELFF
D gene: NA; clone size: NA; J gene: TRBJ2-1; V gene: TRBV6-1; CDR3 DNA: TGTGCCAGCAGTCGGTTGGAGCAGTTCTTC; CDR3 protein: CASSRLEQFF
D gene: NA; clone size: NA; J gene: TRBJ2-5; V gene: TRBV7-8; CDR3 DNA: TGTGCCAGCAGCTCACCGGACATACCTCAAGAGACCCAGTACTTC; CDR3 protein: CASSSPDIPQETQYF
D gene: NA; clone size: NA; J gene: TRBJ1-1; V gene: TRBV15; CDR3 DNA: TGTGCCACCAGCAGAGCGGGGGCGGGGTTCACTGAAGCTTTCTTT; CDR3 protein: CATSRAGAGFTEAFF
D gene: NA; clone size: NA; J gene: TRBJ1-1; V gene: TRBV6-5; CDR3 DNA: TGTGCCAGGGTGGCTTGTTTTACTGAAGCTTTCTTT; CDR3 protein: CARVACFTEAFF
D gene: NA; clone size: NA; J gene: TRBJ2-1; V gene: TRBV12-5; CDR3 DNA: TGTGCTAGTGGTTTGTTAATTTTTAGGGCCTTCAATGAGCAGTTCTTC; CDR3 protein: CASGLLIFRAFNEQFF
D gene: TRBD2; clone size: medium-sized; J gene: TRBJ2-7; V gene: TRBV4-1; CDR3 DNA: TGCGCCAGCAGCCCCCTTGGCCCTAGCGGGAGAACCTACGAGCAGTACTTC; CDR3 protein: CASSPLGPSGRTYEQYF
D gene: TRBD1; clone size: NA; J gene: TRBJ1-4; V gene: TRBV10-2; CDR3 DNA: TGCGCCAGCAGGAGGGGTGCCAGGGGGTCAACTAATGAAAAACTGTTTTTT; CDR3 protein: CASRRGARGSTNEKLFF
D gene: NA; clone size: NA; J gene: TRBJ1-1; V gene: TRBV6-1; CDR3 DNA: TGTGCCAGCAGGAGACAGATTGAAGCTTTCTTT; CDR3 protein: CASRRQIEAFF
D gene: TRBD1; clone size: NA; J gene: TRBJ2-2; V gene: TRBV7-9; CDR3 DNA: TGTGCCAGCAGTGCGGGTGGGACAGGGAACACCGGGGAGCTGTTTTTT; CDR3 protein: CASSAGGTGNTGELFF